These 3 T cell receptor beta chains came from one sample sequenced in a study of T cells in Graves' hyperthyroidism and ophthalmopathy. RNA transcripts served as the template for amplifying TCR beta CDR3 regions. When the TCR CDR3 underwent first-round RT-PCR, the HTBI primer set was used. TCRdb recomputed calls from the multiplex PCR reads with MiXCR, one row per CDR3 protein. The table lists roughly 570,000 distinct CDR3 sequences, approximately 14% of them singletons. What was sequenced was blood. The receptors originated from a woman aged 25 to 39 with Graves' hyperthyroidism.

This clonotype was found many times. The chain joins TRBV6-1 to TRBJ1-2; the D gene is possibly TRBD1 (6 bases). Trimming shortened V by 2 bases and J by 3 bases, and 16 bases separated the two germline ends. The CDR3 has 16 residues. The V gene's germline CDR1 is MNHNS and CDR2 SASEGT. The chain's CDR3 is CASSENPGGGHYGYTF. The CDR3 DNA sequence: TGTGCCAGCAGTGAAAACCCCGGGGGCGGTCACTATGGCTACACCTTC.

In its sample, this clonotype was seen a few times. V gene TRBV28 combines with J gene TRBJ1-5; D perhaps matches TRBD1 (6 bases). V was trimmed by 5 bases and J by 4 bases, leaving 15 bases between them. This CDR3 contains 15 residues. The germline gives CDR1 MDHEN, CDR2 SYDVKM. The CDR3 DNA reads TGTGCCAGCAGTCCCCGCGGGGGCCGTAATCAGCCCCAGCATTTT. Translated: CASSPRGGRNQPQHF.

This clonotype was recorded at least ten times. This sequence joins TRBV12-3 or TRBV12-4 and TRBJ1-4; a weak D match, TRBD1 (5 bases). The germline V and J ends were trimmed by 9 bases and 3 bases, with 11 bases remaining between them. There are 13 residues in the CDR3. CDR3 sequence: CASTGTSNEKLFF. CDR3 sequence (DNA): TGTGCCAGTACGGGGACGTCTAATGAAAAACTGTTTTTT.